Detailed here is one TCR beta chain. These data come from a study of blood T cell repertoires in COVID-19. Assay used: immunoSEQ multiplex PCR; TCRdb lists only in-frame clones, some missing. The repertoire holds more than 150,000 clones, with around nine tenths as singletons. Germline V gives CDR1 SGHDT, CDR2 YYEEEE. The ends were cut back, 0 bases at V and 12 bases at J, with 13 bases in the middle. CDR3 length equals 13 residues. The V and J genes are TRBV5-6 and TRBJ2-1; weak D call: TRBD2 (5 bases). The sample taken for sequencing was peripheral blood. The sequence derives from a man aged 55-75 years with COVID-19, enrolled during active disease. CDR3: CASSLADLHWQFF. In DNA form, the CDR3 reads TGTGCCAGCAGCTTGGCGGACTTACATTGGCAGTTCTTC.